The rows below give T cell receptor beta chains drawn from one sample of a study of cytomegalovirus exposure and HLA in healthy donors. The data were produced by immunoSEQ multiplex PCR, yet TCRdb's version contains in-frame clones alone and is incomplete. Of 75,000 to 95,000 clones listed, just under 85% are singletons. Sequencing was carried out using PBMCs. Every receptor here comes from a woman between 18 and 29 years old in good health and CMV-seropositive. Each CDR3 is given with its conserved first and last residue. A D gene is named only where the DNA matches it firmly. Size is stated for part of the rows, as once, few or many counts, or as a class when the clone is expanded.

TRBJ1-1	NA	TRBV6-5	TRBD1	CASSYTDRGTEAFF	TGTGCCAGCAGTTACACCGACAGGGGCACCGAAGCTTTCTTT
TRBJ2-1	NA	TRBV6-5	TRBD2	CASSYAGLAGNEQFF	TGTGCCAGCAGTTACGCGGGACTAGCGGGCAATGAGCAGTTCTTC
TRBJ2-7	NA	TRBV29-1	TRBD2	CSVGYGLAGGEQYF	TGCAGCGTTGGATACGGACTAGCGGGAGGCGAGCAGTACTTC
TRBJ2-5	few	TRBV10-2	NA	CASSDHRVFRETQYF	TGCGCCAGCAGTGACCACAGGGTTTTTCGAGAGACCCAGTACTTC
TRBJ2-7	NA	TRBV29-1	TRBD1	CSVEDRRQGAREQYF	TGCAGCGTTGAAGATCGTCGACAGGGGGCTCGGGAGCAGTACTTC
TRBJ2-7	NA	TRBV27	NA	CASSLYTGSSYEQYF	TGTGCCAGCAGTCTGTACACGGGTTCATCCTACGAGCAGTACTTC
TRBJ1-2	NA	TRBV5-4	NA	CASSLGGNYGYTF	TGTGCCAGCAGCCTCGGGGGTAACTATGGCTACACCTTC
TRBJ2-7	NA	TRBV5-5	NA	CASSDTVTYEQYF	TGTGCCAGCAGCGACACCGTTACGTACGAGCAGTACTTC
TRBJ2-7	NA	TRBV6-1	TRBD1	CASRDRQGTDYEQYF	TGTGCCAGCAGGGACCGACAGGGGACGGACTACGAGCAGTACTTC
TRBJ2-1	NA	TRBV5-4	TRBD1	CASSVGGQAGYNEQFF	TGTGCCAGCAGCGTAGGAGGACAGGCCGGCTACAATGAGCAGTTCTTC
TRBJ2-1	once	TRBV7-3	TRBD1	CASSFQQGAYNEQFF	TGTGCCAGCAGCTTCCAACAGGGGGCATACAATGAGCAGTTCTTC
TRBJ1-6	NA	TRBV2	TRBD1	CASRQGARASSSYNSPLHF	TGTGCCAGCAGGCAGGGGGCTAGGGCTTCTAGCTCCTATAATTCACCCCTCCACTTT
TRBJ2-5	once	TRBV6-1	NA	CASQQGRETQYF	TGTGCCAGCCAACAGGGAAGGGAGACCCAGTACTTC
TRBJ1-1	NA	TRBV11-3	NA	CASSLGRGNTEAFF	TGTGCCAGCAGCTTGGGGAGGGGGAACACTGAAGCTTTCTTT
TRBJ2-1	NA	TRBV5-4	NA	CASSPSRGSYNEQFF	TGTGCCAGCAGCCCTTCGCGGGGCTCCTACAATGAGCAGTTCTTC
TRBJ1-5	NA	TRBV28	NA	CASSLFHPPRRGAGQPQHF	TGTGCCAGCAGTTTATTTCACCCCCCGAGGAGAGGCGCCGGGCAGCCCCAGCATTTT
TRBJ2-3	NA	TRBV30	TRBD2	CAWGLAGVVVPDTQYF	TGTGCCTGGGGTCTAGCGGGAGTTGTGGTCCCAGATACGCAGTATTTT
TRBJ2-3	NA	TRBV13	TRBD2	CASSLGGVAGSTDTQYF	TGTGCCAGCAGCTTAGGCGGAGTAGCGGGTAGCACAGATACGCAGTATTTT
TRBJ2-5	NA	TRBV7-2	NA	CASSLSQDYIETQYF	TGTGCCAGCAGCTTGAGCCAGGACTACATAGAGACCCAGTACTTC
TRBJ1-3	NA	TRBV10-2	NA	CASSEFQASGNTIYF	TGCGCCAGCAGTGAGTTCCAGGCCTCTGGAAACACCATATATTTT
TRBJ2-6	few	TRBV5-6	NA	CASSRDLSSGANVLTF	TGTGCCAGCAGCCGGGACTTAAGCTCTGGGGCCAACGTCCTGACTTTC
TRBJ1-1	NA	TRBV20-1	NA	CSAKDRAFF	TGCAGTGCTAAGGACAGAGCTTTCTTT
TRBJ1-1	few	TRBV5-4	TRBD1	CAGALQGRRNTEAFF	TGTGCCGGAGCCTTACAGGGGAGGCGGAACACTGAAGCTTTCTTT
TRBJ2-7	NA	TRBV28	TRBD1	CASSKHRGPTYEQYF	TGTGCCAGCAGTAAACACAGGGGACCAACCTACGAGCAGTACTTC
TRBJ2-7	NA	TRBV7-9	NA	CSSSMIRGLNTYEQYF	TGTTCCAGCAGCATGATACGGGGTTTAAATACCTACGAGCAGTACTTC
TRBJ2-5	NA	TRBV4-1	TRBD1	CASSQDRGRGSWSSPTQYF	TGCGCCAGCAGCCAAGACAGGGGGCGTGGGTCTTGGTCCTCACCGACCCAGTACTTC
TRBJ2-2	NA	TRBV11-3	NA	CASSYAQGLPGELFF	TGTGCCAGCAGCTATGCCCAGGGGCTGCCCGGGGAGCTGTTTTTT
TRBJ2-2	NA	TRBV9	NA	CASSVSGNTGELFF	TGTGCCAGCAGCGTATCAGGGAACACCGGGGAGCTGTTTTTT
TRBJ2-7	once	TRBV30	TRBD2	CAWGIAGTSYEQYF	TGTGCCTGGGGGATAGCGGGAACTTCCTACGAGCAGTACTTC
TRBJ2-1	NA	TRBV6-5	TRBD2	CASSYSASGRVDEQFF	TGTGCCAGCAGTTACTCGGCTAGCGGGAGGGTTGATGAGCAGTTCTTC
TRBJ2-1	NA	TRBV5-1	NA	CASSLVVGNEQFF	TGCGCCAGCAGCTTGGTAGTCGGGAATGAGCAGTTCTTC
TRBJ1-1	NA	TRBV4-1	NA	CASSQVANVGDPEAFF	TGCGCCAGCAGCCAAGTTGCGAACGTCGGGGATCCTGAAGCTTTCTTT
TRBJ1-1	once	TRBV28	NA	CASSLLRNTEAFF	TGTGCCAGCAGTCTCCTGCGGAACACTGAAGCTTTCTTT
TRBJ1-1	NA	TRBV29-1	NA	CSVAFLLATEAFF	TGCAGCGTTGCTTTCCTTTTAGCCACTGAAGCTTTCTTT
TRBJ2-7	once	TRBV27	TRBD1	CASSPANDRGLEQYF	TGTGCCAGCAGTCCGGCTAACGACAGGGGCCTCGAGCAGTACTTC
TRBJ2-1	NA	TRBV7-9	TRBD1	CASSTPDRGLDEQFF	TGTGCCAGCAGCACCCCGGACAGGGGGCTAGATGAGCAGTTCTTC
TRBJ1-4	once	TRBV10-3	TRBD1	CAISEFGQGNGEKLFF	TGTGCCATCAGTGAGTTCGGACAGGGGAACGGAGAAAAACTGTTTTTT
TRBJ2-1	NA	TRBV6-1	TRBD1	CASSEVTGVLYNEQFF	TGTGCCAGCAGTGAAGTGACAGGGGTCCTCTACAATGAGCAGTTCTTC
TRBJ1-5	few	TRBV7-9	TRBD1	CASSQTGAQPQHF	TGTGCCAGCAGCCAGACAGGGGCTCAGCCCCAGCATTTT
TRBJ1-2	NA	TRBV6-1	NA	CASSGWASYGYTF	TGTGCCAGCAGTGGCTGGGCTTCCTATGGCTACACCTTC
TRBJ2-3	NA	TRBV2	TRBD1	CASKDRGATDTQYF	TGTGCCAGCAAGGACAGGGGGGCCACAGATACGCAGTATTTT
TRBJ2-1	NA	TRBV27	TRBD2	CASSFSLAVVNEQFF	TGTGCCAGCAGTTTTAGTCTAGCGGTTGTCAATGAGCAGTTCTTC